The present TCR beta chain was sequenced within a study of T cells in Graves' hyperthyroidism and ophthalmopathy. In the study overall: Peripheral blood specimens were obtained at initial diagnosis, prior to any treatment. General study points: Ophthalmopathy, as predicted by the model, came a median approximately 5.9 months after the prediction. Blood samples included most of the expanded thyroid clonotypes exceeding 0.001.

TCR beta CDR3 regions were amplified from RNA. The TCR CDR3 first-round RT-PCR relied on the HTBI primer set. TCRdb recomputed calls from the multiplex PCR reads with MiXCR, one row per CDR3 protein. Of 530,000 or so distinct CDR3 sequences listed, over 15% are singletons. V lost 5 bases, J lost 0 bases, and 9 bases lay in between. Germline V gives CDR1 SEHNR, CDR2 FQNEAQ (reference sequence). CDR3 length equals 14 residues. As to this clonotype: The antigen is not known.

This sequence joins TRBV7-9 and TRBJ2-3; D uncertain. Sample: blood. The receptor was isolated from a woman younger than 35 with Graves' ophthalmopathy. CDR3 in amino acids: CASSQDDSTDTQYF. CDR3 sequence (DNA): TGTGCCAGCAGCCAAGACGATAGCACAGATACGCAGTATTTT.